The clone carrying this T cell receptor (beta chain) was seen just once. Its cognate antigen is unknown. This CDR3 has 18 amino acids. The V end was cut by 1 base, the J end by 4 bases, with 19 bases between. The germline gives CDR1 MGHRA, CDR2 YSYEKL. CD4+ T cells from unexposed donors were obtained before the COVID-19 pandemic (2011-2018). The cells were cultured for about ten days before CD4+ T cells were isolated. Unexposed-donor CD4+ T cells were probed with SARS-CoV-2 S/N and four cold-coronavirus spikes, cells permitting. The data were taken from a study of CD4 T cells in relation to SARS-CoV-2 and coronaviruses. The wider study: After roughly 9 days of antigen culture, PBMC TCR beta CDR3s were sequenced. No peptide or an HIV-1 Nef peptide pool served as negative control. Crossreactive spike epitopes shared across donors were mapped to their HLA restriction.

Here immunoSEQ multiplex PCR was the method, and the copy in TCRdb shows in-frame clones only, minus some. The profile covers around 22,000 clones, with roughly 80% appearing a single time and approximately 16% taken by the ten largest. The V call is TRBV4-1, the J call TRBJ1-4; TRBD1 is a possible D gene (5 bases). The specimen sequenced was CD4+ T cells from PBMCs, cultured in vitro. This sequence originates from a human donor in good health. CDR3 DNA: TGCGCCAGCAGCCAAGGAATCACCGCGTCAGGGTATAATGAAAAACTGTTTTTT. Protein sequence: CASSQGITASGYNEKLFF.